This is a list of T cell receptor beta chains from one sample in a study of T cells in Graves' hyperthyroidism and ophthalmopathy. TCRdb fed the multiplex PCR reads into MiXCR, producing one record per CDR3 protein. Among about 680,000 distinct CDR3 sequences listed, approximately 40% were seen once. Sample: blood. The source is a woman between 40 and 50 years old with Graves' hyperthyroidism. Each CDR3 is given with its conserved first and last residue. A D gene is named only where the DNA matches it firmly. Some rows mark clone size as missing; the rest say once, few, many or name a class of expanded clone.

V,J,D,size,CDR3,DNA
TRBV7-9,TRBJ1-1,-,many,CASSPGQLNTEAFF,TGTGCCAGCAGCCCAGGACAGCTAAACACTGAAGCTTTCTTT
TRBV29-1,TRBJ2-5,-,many,CSVAELGRETQYF,TGCAGCGTCGCCGAACTAGGTCGCGAGACCCAGTACTTC
TRBV29-1,TRBJ1-2,-,once,CSVDDGGQDGYTF,TGCAGCGTTGACGACGGGGGGCAGGATGGCTACACCTTC
TRBV7-2,TRBJ1-2,-,-,CASSHLGADTIYGYTF,TGCGCCAGCAGCCATCTGGGGGCGGATACAATCTATGGCTACACCTTC
TRBV18,TRBJ1-1,-,many,CASSTGLNTEAFF,TGTGCCAGCTCAACAGGGTTGAACACTGAAGCTTTCTTT
TRBV20-1,TRBJ2-7,-,-,CSASRETYEQYF,TGCAGTGCTAGCCGGGAGACCTACGAGCAGTACTTC
TRBV10-3,TRBJ2-7,TRBD1,many,CAIRRTGAVDEQYF,TGTGCCATCAGACGGACAGGGGCAGTCGACGAGCAGTACTTC
TRBV5-1,TRBJ1-6,-,-,CASSLWDSPLHF,TGCGCCAGCAGCCTCTGGGATTCACCCCTCCACTTT
TRBV12-3/TRBV12-4,TRBJ2-5,TRBD1,-,CASSLFGTAETQYF,TGTGCCAGCAGTTTATTCGGGACAGCCGAGACCCAGTACTTC
TRBV7-2,TRBJ1-5,-,-,CASSLGRTGNQPQHF,TGTGCCAGCAGCTTAGGGAGAACCGGCAATCAGCCCCAGCATTTT
TRBV29-1,TRBJ1-2,-,-,CSALGTSYGYTF,TGCAGCGCATTGGGGACAAGCTATGGCTACACCTTC
TRBV6-6,TRBJ1-2,-,many,CASSYSANGGYTF,TGTGCCAGCAGTTACAGCGCAAACGGTGGCTACACCTTC
TRBV9,TRBJ2-7,-,once,CASSVDPGGPSRSYEQYF,TGTGCCAGCAGCGTAGATCCCGGAGGGCCCTCGAGGTCCTACGAGCAGTACTTC
TRBV7-9,TRBJ2-7,-,-,CASTGSRGTPSYEQYF,TGTGCCAGCACTGGAAGCCGCGGGACTCCTTCCTACGAGCAGTACTTC
TRBV19,TRBJ2-5,-,once,CASSIYLGQETRYF,TGTGCCAGTAGTATTTATCTGGGCCAAGAGACCCGGTACTTC
TRBV7-2,TRBJ1-6,-,many,CASSLSRERGRYNSPLHF,TGTGCCAGCAGCTTAAGCCGGGAGAGGGGACGATATAATTCACCCCTCCACTTT
TRBV24-1,TRBJ2-2,-,many,CATSDFGQDNTGELFF,TGTGCCACCAGTGATTTTGGGCAGGATAACACCGGGGAGCTGTTTTTT
TRBV5-1,TRBJ1-2,-,-,CASSYEVLGEGGYIF,TGCGCCAGCAGCTACGAGGTTCTGGGTGAGGGGGGCTACATCTTC
TRBV20-1,TRBJ1-2,-,-,CSAMGHHYGYTF,TGCAGTGCTATGGGGCACCACTATGGCTACACCTTC
TRBV2,TRBJ1-3,-,many,CASRRGHGSGNTIYF,TGTGCCAGCAGGCGGGGGCATGGATCTGGAAACACCATATATTTT
TRBV11-2,TRBJ1-5,-,-,CASSLPVGGPQPQHF,TGTGCCAGCAGCTTACCGGTGGGAGGCCCTCAGCCCCAGCATTTT
TRBV12-3/TRBV12-4,TRBJ1-2,-,few,CASSFGSSNYGYTF,TGTGCCAGCAGTTTTGGCAGCAGCAACTATGGCTACACCTTC
TRBV13,TRBJ2-2,-,-,CASSLEWSGLTGELFF,TGTGCCAGCAGCTTAGAGTGGTCAGGGTTGACCGGGGAGCTGTTTTTT
TRBV9,TRBJ2-3,-,-,CASSVAGQSTDTQYF,TGTGCCAGCAGCGTAGCCGGACAAAGCACAGATACGCAGTATTTT
TRBV6-5,TRBJ1-2,-,many,CASSPRFDYGYTF,TGTGCCAGCAGTCCACGGTTCGACTATGGCTACACCTTC
TRBV25-1,TRBJ1-3,-,-,CASSQDVRGAGNTIYF,TGCGCCAGCAGCCAAGACGTGAGGGGAGCTGGAAACACCATATATTTT
TRBV7-2,TRBJ1-1,TRBD1,-,CASSHGRTGQFF,TGTGCCAGCAGCCACGGAAGGACAGGGCAGTTCTTT
TRBV29-1,TRBJ2-3,-,-,CSAGSTDTQYF,TGCAGCGCCGGGAGCACAGATACGCAGTATTTT
TRBV10-3,TRBJ1-6,-,-,CAISEARLIRENSPLHF,TGTGCCATCAGTGAGGCCAGGTTAATAAGGGAAAATTCACCCCTCCACTTT
TRBV7-8,TRBJ1-3,-,many,CASTWGQGGSGNTIYF,TGTGCCAGCACCTGGGGGCAGGGAGGGTCTGGAAACACCATATATTTT
TRBV10-3,TRBJ1-1,-,many,CAIIQGTEAFF,TGTGCCATCATACAGGGCACTGAAGCTTTCTTT
TRBV7-6,TRBJ2-3,-,few,CASSFTANTDTQYF,TGTGCCAGCAGCTTCACAGCCAACACAGATACGCAGTATTTT
TRBV9,TRBJ1-1,-,-,CASSFIRVAGNTEAFF,TGTGCCAGCAGCTTTATCAGGGTAGCGGGGAACACTGAAGCTTTCTTT
TRBV5-1,TRBJ2-5,-,-,CASREPGETQYF,TGCGCCAGCAGGGAACCCGGGGAGACCCAGTACTTC
TRBV6-1,TRBJ1-1,TRBD1,-,CASSPVQGANTEAFF,TGTGCCAGCAGTCCGGTTCAGGGGGCAAACACTGAAGCTTTCTTT
TRBV19,TRBJ1-2,-,few,CASSKTLQGNYGYTF,TGTGCCAGTAGTAAAACCTTACAGGGTAACTATGGCTACACCTTC
TRBV25-1,TRBJ1-2,-,many,CASSDPTVANYGYTF,TGTGCCAGCAGTGACCCTACAGTAGCTAACTATGGCTACACCTTC